This T cell receptor beta chain was captured by sequencing in a study of blood T cell repertoires in COVID-19. Study information: Samples came from the United States, Italy and Spain, spanning acute and convalescent COVID-19. Sources were T cells, B-cell-depleted T cells, or PBMCs; the material itself was cDNA or gDNA.

Sequencing used immunoSEQ multiplex PCR; TCRdb keeps in-frame clones, though not all of them. Of approximately 380,000 clones detected, about 88% appear once; the ten largest clones hold 1.2%. V dropped 3 bases and J dropped 7; count of bases not matched to a gene: 4. Germline V gene sequence: CDR1 SGHDN, CDR2 FVKESK. This CDR3 contains 13 residues. Participants, about 18 to 90 years old, spanned fewer than 30 US areas. Participants' reported clinical history set cohort assignment. The source of this sequence is a woman under 30 who had recovered from COVID-19. The chain couples TRBV14 to TRBJ1-2; TRBD1 matches 8 bases. The sample comprised PBMCs or T cells enriched from blood (not recorded which). The CDR3: CASSQRQGSGYTF. The CDR3 DNA follows: TGTGCCAGCAGCCAGCGACAGGGGTCTGGCTACACCTTC. The variable domain in full, completed from reference TRBV14 and TRBJ1-2, reads EAGVTQFPSHSVIEKGQTVTLRCDPISGHDNLYWYRRVMGKEIKFLLHFVKESKQDESGMPNNRFLAERTGGTYSTLKVQPAELEDSGVYFCASSQRQGSGYTFGSGTRLTVV.